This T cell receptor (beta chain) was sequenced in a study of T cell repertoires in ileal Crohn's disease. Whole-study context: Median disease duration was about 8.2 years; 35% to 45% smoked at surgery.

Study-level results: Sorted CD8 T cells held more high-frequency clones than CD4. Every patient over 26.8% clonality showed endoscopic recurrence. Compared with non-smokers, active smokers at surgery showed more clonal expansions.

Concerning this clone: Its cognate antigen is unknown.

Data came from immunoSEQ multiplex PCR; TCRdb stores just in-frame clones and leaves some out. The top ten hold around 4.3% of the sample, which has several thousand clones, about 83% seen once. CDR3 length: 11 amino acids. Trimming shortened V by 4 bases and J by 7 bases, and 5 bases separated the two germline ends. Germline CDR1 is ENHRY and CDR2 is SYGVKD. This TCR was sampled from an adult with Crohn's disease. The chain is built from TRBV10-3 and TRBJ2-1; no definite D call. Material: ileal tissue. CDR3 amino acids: CAISAANEQFF. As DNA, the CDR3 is TGTGCCATCAGTGCCGCGAATGAGCAGTTCTTC.